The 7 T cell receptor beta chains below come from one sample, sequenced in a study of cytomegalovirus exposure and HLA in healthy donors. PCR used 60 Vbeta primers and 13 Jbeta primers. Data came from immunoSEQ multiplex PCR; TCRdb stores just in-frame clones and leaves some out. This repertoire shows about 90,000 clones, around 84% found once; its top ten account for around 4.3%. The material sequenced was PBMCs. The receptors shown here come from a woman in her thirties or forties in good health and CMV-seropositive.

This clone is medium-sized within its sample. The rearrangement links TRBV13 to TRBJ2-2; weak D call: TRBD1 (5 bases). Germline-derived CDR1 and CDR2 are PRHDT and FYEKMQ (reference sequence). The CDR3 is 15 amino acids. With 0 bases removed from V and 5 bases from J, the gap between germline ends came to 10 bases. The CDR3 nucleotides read TGTGCCAGCAGCTTAGGGCCCCAGGGTACCGGGGAGCTGTTTTTT. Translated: CASSLGPQGTGELFF.

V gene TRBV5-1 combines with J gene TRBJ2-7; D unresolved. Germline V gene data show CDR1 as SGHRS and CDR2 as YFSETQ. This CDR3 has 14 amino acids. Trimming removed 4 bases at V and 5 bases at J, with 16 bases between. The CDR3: CASSPMPPRDEQYF. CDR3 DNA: TGCGCCAGCAGCCCTATGCCTCCGCGTGACGAGCAGTACTTC.

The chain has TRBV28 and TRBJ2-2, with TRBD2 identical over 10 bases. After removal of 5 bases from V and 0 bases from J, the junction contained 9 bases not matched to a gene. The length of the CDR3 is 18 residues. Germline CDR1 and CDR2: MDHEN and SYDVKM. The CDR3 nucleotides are TGTGCCAGCAGTCCCGTGGTGGGGACTAGCGCGAACACCGGGGAGCTGTTTTTT. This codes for CASSPVVGTSANTGELFF.

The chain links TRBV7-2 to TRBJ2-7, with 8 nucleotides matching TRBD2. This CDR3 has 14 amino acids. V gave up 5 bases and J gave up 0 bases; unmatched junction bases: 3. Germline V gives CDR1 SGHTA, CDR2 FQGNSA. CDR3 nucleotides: TGTGCCAGCAGCACGACTAGCGCCTCCTACGAGCAGTACTTC. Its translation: CASSTTSASYEQYF.

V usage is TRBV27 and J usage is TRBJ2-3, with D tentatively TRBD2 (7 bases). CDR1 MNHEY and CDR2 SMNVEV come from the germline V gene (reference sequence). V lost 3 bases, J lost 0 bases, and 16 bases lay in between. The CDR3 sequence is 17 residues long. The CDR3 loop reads CASSFARGGLSTDTQYF. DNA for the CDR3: TGTGCCAGCAGTTTCGCTAGGGGGGGACTTAGCACAGATACGCAGTATTTT.

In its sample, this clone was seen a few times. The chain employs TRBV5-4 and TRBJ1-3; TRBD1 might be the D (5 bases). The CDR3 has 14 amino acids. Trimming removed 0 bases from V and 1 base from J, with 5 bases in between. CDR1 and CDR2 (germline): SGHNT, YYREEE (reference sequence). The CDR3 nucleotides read TGTGCCAGCAGCTTGGGACAGTCTGGAAACACCATATATTTT. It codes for CASSLGQSGNTIYF.

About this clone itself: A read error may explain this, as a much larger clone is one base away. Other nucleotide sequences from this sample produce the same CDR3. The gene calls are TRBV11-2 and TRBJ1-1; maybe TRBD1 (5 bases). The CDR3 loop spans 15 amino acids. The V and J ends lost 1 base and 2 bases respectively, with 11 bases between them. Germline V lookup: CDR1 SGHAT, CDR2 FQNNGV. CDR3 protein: CASSLAPRVNTEAFF. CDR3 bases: TGTGCCAGCAGCTTAGCTCCCAGGGTAAACACTGAAGCTTTCTTT. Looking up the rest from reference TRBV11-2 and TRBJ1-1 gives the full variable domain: EAGVAQSPRYKIIEKRQSVAFWCNPISGHATLYWYQQILGQGPKLLIQFQNNGVVDDSQLPKDRFSAERLKGVDSTLKIQPAKLEDSAVYLCASSLAPRVNTEAFFGQGTRLTVV.